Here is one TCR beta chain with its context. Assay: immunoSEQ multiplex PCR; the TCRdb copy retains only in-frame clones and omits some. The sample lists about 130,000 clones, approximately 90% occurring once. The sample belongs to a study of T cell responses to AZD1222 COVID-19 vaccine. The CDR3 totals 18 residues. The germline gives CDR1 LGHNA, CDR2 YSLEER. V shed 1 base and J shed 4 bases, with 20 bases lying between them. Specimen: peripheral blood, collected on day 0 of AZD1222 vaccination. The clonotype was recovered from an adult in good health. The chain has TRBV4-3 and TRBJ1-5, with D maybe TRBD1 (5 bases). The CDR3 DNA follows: TGCGCCAGCAGCCAAGCCATTCCCATAAGGGGCACAAATCAGCCCCAGCATTTT. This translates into CASSQAIPIRGTNQPQHF.